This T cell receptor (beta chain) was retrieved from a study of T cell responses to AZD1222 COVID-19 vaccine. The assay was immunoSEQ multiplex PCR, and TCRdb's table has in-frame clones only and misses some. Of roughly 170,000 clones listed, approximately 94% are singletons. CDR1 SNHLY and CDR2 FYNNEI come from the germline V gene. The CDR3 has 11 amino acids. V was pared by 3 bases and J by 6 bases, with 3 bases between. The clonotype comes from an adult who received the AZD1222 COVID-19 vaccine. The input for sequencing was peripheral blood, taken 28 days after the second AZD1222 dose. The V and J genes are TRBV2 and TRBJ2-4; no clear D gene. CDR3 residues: CASSEGNIQYF. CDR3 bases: TGTGCCAGCAGTGAGGGAAACATTCAGTACTTC.